This TCR beta chain was profiled in a study of siplizumab effects on memory and regulatory T cells. Study observations and caveats: No naive or memory phenotype could be assigned to roughly 75-97% of proliferating clones. In unstimulated cells, naive T cells appeared more diverse than memory T cells and seemed major alloresponse contributors. Mappable alloreactive CD4+ clones averaged approximately 62% Treg-derived with siplizumab versus around 27% in controls.

Regarding this clone: What it recognizes is unknown.

Some clones are missing from TCRdb's copy, which holds only in-frame ones; the method was immunoSEQ multiplex PCR. The profile shows approximately 120,000 clones, under 95% of them singletons. This receptor was identified in a human donor in good health. Material: Tregs sorted from blood.

This chain's CDR3 is CASSFNTPGQGEAFF. The CDR3 DNA sequence: TGCGCCAGCAGCTTTAATACACCGGGACAGGGTGAAGCTTTCTTT. V usage is TRBV5-1 and J usage is TRBJ1-1, with TRBD1 matching 9 bases. The V segment lost 2 bases and the J segment 7 bases; nucleotides outside the gene matches: 9. The V gene's germline CDR1 is SGHRS and CDR2 YFSETQ. The CDR3 is 15 amino acids.